This is a list of T cell receptor beta chains from one sample in a study of response to subunit inactivated influenza vaccine. TCRdb reanalysed the RT-PCR reads using MiXCR and keeps one entry per CDR3 protein. This sample yields 500,000 to 600,000 distinct CDR3 sequences, of which about 11% are seen a single time; 11% belongs to the top ten. The sample was also reused in another study, on T cells expressing NK-cell markers.

The specimen was PBMCs from blood, collected on the day of vaccination. These TCRs come from a man aged 50 to 59 who received an inactivated influenza vaccine. Each CDR3 is given with its conserved first and last residue. The D gene is left open where the match is weak. The size entry is marked missing in some rows and otherwise reads once, few, many or a size class.

D gene	clone size	J gene	V gene	CDR3 DNA	CDR3 protein
.	many	TRBJ1-5	TRBV12-3/TRBV12-4	TGTGCCAGCAGTTTCGGCACGGGATCGAATCAGCCCCAGCATTTT	CASSFGTGSNQPQHF
TRBD1	few	TRBJ2-1	TRBV9	TGTGCCAGCAGCGGAGGTACAGGGGGCGGAGGGAGCTCCTACAATGAGCAGTTCTTC	CASSGGTGGGGSSYNEQFF
TRBD1	.	TRBJ2-1	TRBV14	TGTGCCAGCAGCCAAGATAGGGGGCCGTGGAATGAGCAGTTCTTC	CASSQDRGPWNEQFF
TRBD1	.	TRBJ2-7	TRBV30	TGTGCCTGGAGTGTAGGACAGGGTTGGAACGAGCAGTACTTC	CAWSVGQGWNEQYF
.	few	TRBJ2-1	TRBV24-1	TGTGCCACCAGTGATTTTGGAGACCGGGTCAATGAGCAGTTCTTC	CATSDFGDRVNEQFF
.	many	TRBJ2-5	TRBV12-3/TRBV12-4	TGTGCCAGCAGTGGCGAGTGGGAGACCCAGTACTTC	CASSGEWETQYF
.	few	TRBJ2-2	TRBV6-2/TRBV6-3	TGTGCCAGCAGTTTCCGGAGACACACCGGGGAGCTGTTTTTT	CASSFRRHTGELFF
.	.	TRBJ1-1	TRBV14	TGTGCCAGCAGCCGGCAGTCGAACACTGAAGCTTTCTTT	CASSRQSNTEAFF
TRBD2	many	TRBJ2-7	TRBV28	TGTGCCAGCAAACCGGTAGGACTAGCGGGAGTATACGAGCAGTACTTC	CASKPVGLAGVYEQYF
.	few	TRBJ1-2	TRBV19	TGTGCCAGTAAAGGCTACCTCTATGGCTACACCTTC	CASKGYLYGYTF
TRBD2	.	TRBJ2-3	TRBV20-1	TGCAGTGCTAGGTCTAGCGGGGGTTTAACAGATACGCAGTATTTT	CSARSSGGLTDTQYF
.	few	TRBJ2-4	TRBV28	TGTGCCAGCAGTTTTCAAGACATCAAAGACATTCAGTACTTC	CASSFQDIKDIQYF
.	many	TRBJ2-5	TRBV4-1	TGCGCCAGCAGCCGGCTTTTGGGGGAGACCCAGTACTTC	CASSRLLGETQYF
.	few	TRBJ2-7	TRBV28	TGTGCCAGCTCGCCACGGGCCTATAGGGACTACGAGCAGTACTTC	CASSPRAYRDYEQYF
.	few	TRBJ2-2	TRBV29-1	TGCAGCGTTGGGGGACCCGCGAACACCGGGGAGCTGTTTTTT	CSVGGPANTGELFF
.	few	TRBJ2-3	TRBV5-1	TGCGCCAGCAGCTTCGAGGGTCCGACAGATACGCAGTATTTT	CASSFEGPTDTQYF
.	few	TRBJ2-2	TRBV7-2	TGTGCCAGCAGCTTAAGGAGTGCCGGGGAGCTGTTTTTT	CASSLRSAGELFF
TRBD1	few	TRBJ1-2	TRBV29-1	TGCAGCGTGGGACAGGGGCGCAGGGGCTACACCTTC	CSVGQGRRGYTF
TRBD1	few	TRBJ2-7	TRBV12-3/TRBV12-4	TGTGCCAGCAGCAATTGGGACAGGGGGCACGAGCAGTACTTC	CASSNWDRGHEQYF
.	.	TRBJ2-4	TRBV28	TGTGCCACTCTGACAGGACCAGACCTGCTAGCCAAAAACATTCAGTACTTC	CATLTGPDLLAKNIQYF
.	.	TRBJ2-7	TRBV7-9	TGTGCCAGCAGCTTGAGGAGCTCCTGCGAGCAGTACTTC	CASSLRSSCEQYF
TRBD1	.	TRBJ1-5	TRBV9	TGTGCCAGCGGACAGGGCGGCCGTCAGCCCCAGCATTTT	CASGQGGRQPQHF
.	.	TRBJ2-1	TRBV12-3/TRBV12-4	TGTGCCAGCAGCAGGAGGGCCGGGGGAAATGAGCAGTTCTTC	CASSRRAGGNEQFF
TRBD1	few	TRBJ2-7	TRBV3-1	TGTGCCAGCAGCTTTCACCTACAGGGGTCCTTTAAGTACTTC	CASSFHLQGSFKYF
.	.	TRBJ2-7	TRBV6-2/TRBV6-3	TGTGCCAGCAGTTACTCGATACAGCAGGCAATCGAGCAGTACTTC	CASSYSIQQAIEQYF
.	few	TRBJ1-1	TRBV7-9	TGTGCCAGCAGCTTTTTCGGGGAGGGCACTGAAGCTTTCTTT	CASSFFGEGTEAFF